A single sample is the source of the 9 T cell receptor beta chains below, sequenced in a study of radiation and T cells in renal cell carcinoma. The time point here: baseline pretreatment blood. Treatment of the sample: 15 Gy SBRT to primary tumor, nephrectomy 4 weeks later. TCRdb keeps only in-frame clones here, not all; method: immunoSEQ multiplex PCR. The sample lists 20,000 to 25,000 clones; nearly 80% were seen once. Material: blood, obtained from a patient whose treatment included radiotherapy and nephrectomy. The receptor source for this set is a man aged 60 to 75 with renal cell carcinoma.

The genes are TRBV15 and TRBJ2-7; D uncertain. Germline-derived CDR1 and CDR2 are LNHNV and YYDKDF (reference sequence). V lost 3 bases and J lost 1, with 10 bases in between. This CDR3 has 14 residues. In nucleotides, the CDR3 is TGTGCCACCAGCAGTCCCCTCAGTTCCTACGAGCAGTACTTC. Translating gives CATSSPLSSYEQYF.

The V and J genes are TRBV6-5 and TRBJ1-5, with D unclear. CDR3 length equals 11 residues. Between the trimmed V and J ends, which lost 6 bases and 9 bases, there was a span of 9 bases. CDR1 and CDR2 (germline): MNHEY, SVGAGI. CDR3 region: CASSLLGPQHF. CDR3 nucleotide sequence: TGTGCCAGCAGCCTCCTTGGGCCCCAGCATTTT.

J is TRBJ2-2 and V is TRBV9; D gene uncertain. Per the germline V gene, CDR1 is SGDLS and CDR2 is YYNGEE. CDR3 length equals 15 residues. Trimming took 3 bases from V and 10 from J, leaving 19 bases between them. The CDR3: CASSADIPGFAELFF. The CDR3 DNA reads as TGTGCCAGCAGCGCCGATATTCCCGGGTTCGCGGAGCTGTTTTTT.

The chain combines TRBV30 with TRBJ2-3; weak D call: TRBD1 (5 bases). V shed 8 bases and J shed 5 bases, with 23 bases lying between them. The CDR3 sequence is 15 residues long. Germline CDR1 is GTSNPN and CDR2 is SVGIG (reference sequence). CDR3 DNA: TGTGCCCGACAGCGCCCAAACCCACAACGAGATACGCAGTATTTT. This gives the protein CARQRPNPQRDTQYF.

J is TRBJ1-2 and V is TRBV30; 9 nucleotides agree with TRBD1. Germline lookup yields CDR1 GTSNPN and CDR2 SVGIG (reference sequence). The CDR3 spans 13 residues. Here the CDR3 reads CAINRGRWQGYTF. The DNA of the CDR3 is TGTGCTATCAACAGGGGGCGTTGGCAGGGCTACACCTTC.

This chain connects TRBV9 to TRBJ2-1; 9 nucleotides match TRBD1. The CDR3 totals 14 residues. Germline values: CDR1 SGDLS, CDR2 YYNGEE. V was clipped by 4 bases and J by 5 bases; unmatched bases: 4. CDR3 DNA sequence: TGTGCCAGCAGCACTGGACAGGGGCACAATGAGCAGTTCTTC. Translation: CASSTGQGHNEQFF.

The rearrangement uses TRBV7-2 and TRBJ2-3; possibly TRBD2 for D (6 bases). Germline CDR1 and CDR2: SGHTA and FQGNSA. The V end lost 5 bases, the J end lost 12 bases, and 18 bases lay between the germline ends. The CDR3 sequence is 13 residues long. As DNA, the CDR3 is TGTGCCAGCAGCCCTACAAGGGCTAGCGAACAGTATTTT. Protein: CASSPTRASEQYF.

This chain links TRBV6-5 with TRBJ2-7; 7 bases are shared with TRBD1. CDR3 length: 13 residues. Trimming took 6 bases from V and 4 from J; bases not matched to a gene: 6. Germline loops: CDR1 MNHEY, CDR2 SVGAGI. The CDR3 DNA is TGTGCCAGCAGCCCAAGGGGGCAATACGAGCAGTACTTC. It is translated as CASSPRGQYEQYF.

The chain joins TRBV19 to TRBJ1-5, with D perhaps TRBD1 (6 bases). This CDR3 has 14 residues. With 4 bases removed from V and 8 bases from J, the gap between germline ends came to 15 bases. Germline V gives CDR1 LNHDA, CDR2 SQIVND (reference sequence). CDR3 in DNA: TGTGCCAGTAGTACGAGGGGGACTACTGAGCCCCAGCATTTT. This translates into CASSTRGTTEPQHF.